The 19 T cell receptor beta chains reported below all come from one sample, sequenced in a study of blood T cell repertoires in COVID-19. Only in-frame clones appear in the TCRdb table, and some are missing; sequencing was by immunoSEQ multiplex PCR. The table shows more than 95,000 clones, with roughly 80% occurring only once. The sample comprised peripheral blood. All receptors derive from a man aged 55-75 years with acute or convalescent COVID-19.

With regard to this clone: The junction differs from germline at one of its ends, possibly a read error. The gene calls are TRBV20-1 and TRBJ2-4; 8 bases are a match to TRBD1. The germline CDR1 and CDR2 sequences are DFQATT and SNEGSKA (reference sequence). The CDR3 sequence is 11 residues long. CDR3 protein: CSAANGQGIHF. CDR3 nucleotides: TGCAGTGCAGCTAACGGACAGGGAATACACTTC.

J is TRBJ2-3 and V is TRBV6-2 or TRBV6-3, with 9 bases fitting TRBD2. Unmatched junction bases numbered 8, after V lost 4 bases and J lost 3 bases. Germline V gives CDR1 MNHEY, CDR2 SVGEGT. This CDR3 spans 16 amino acids. Here the CDR3 DNA reads TGTGCCAGCAGTTCCCTCACAGCGGGAGGAACAGATACGCAGTATTTT. Translation gives CASSSLTAGGTDTQYF.

This clone was detected only a few times. The chain is built from TRBV6-1 and TRBJ2-7; D is undetermined. The CDR3 sequence is 13 residues long. Germline CDR1 MNHNS, CDR2 SASEGT. V dropped 0 bases and J dropped 10 bases, with 13 bases sitting between them. CDR3 in amino acids: CASSEALHWAQYF. The CDR3 DNA sequence: TGTGCCAGCAGTGAAGCGCTTCATTGGGCCCAGTACTTC.

This clone was seen a few times. CDR3: CASSSQATGSTEAFF. As DNA, the CDR3 is TGTGCCAGCAGCTCCCAGGCGACAGGGTCTACTGAAGCTTTCTTT. This sequence joins TRBV7-3 and TRBJ1-1; TRBD1 matches 7 bases. Germline values: CDR1 SGHTA, CDR2 FQGTGA. V dropped 4 bases and J dropped 5; count of bases not matched to a gene: 10. This CDR3 region has 15 residues.

The rearrangement uses TRBV20-1 and TRBJ2-5; possibly TRBD2 for D (6 bases). The germline V and J ends were trimmed by 3 bases and 0 bases, with 11 bases remaining between them. The CDR3 extends over 14 amino acids. Germline V gene sequence: CDR1 DFQATT, CDR2 SNEGSKA (reference sequence). This CDR3 reads CSASYGTYQETQYF. Written as DNA, the CDR3 is TGCAGTGCTAGTTATGGGACTTACCAAGAGACCCAGTACTTC.

The chain links TRBV5-6 to TRBJ1-1, with no clear D. Germline loops: CDR1 SGHDT, CDR2 YYEEEE. The CDR3 spans 12 residues. The V end was cut by 3 bases, the J end by 2 bases, with 5 bases between. CDR3 nucleotides: TGTGCCAGCAGCTACGGTAACACTGAAGCTTTCTTT. This codes for CASSYGNTEAFF.

This rearrangement joins TRBV5-1 to TRBJ1-1; 9 nucleotides line up with TRBD1. V lost 6 bases and J lost 2; bases outside the gene matches: 8. This CDR3 has 15 residues. The germline V gene encodes CDR1 SGHRS and CDR2 YFSETQ. The CDR3 DNA is TGCGCCAGCATAGACAGGGGGTCGAGTAACACTGAAGCTTTCTTT. Amino acid sequence: CASIDRGSSNTEAFF.

V usage is TRBV7-2 and J usage is TRBJ1-6; 7 nucleotides line up with TRBD1. CDR1 is SGHTA, CDR2 FQGNSA, per germline. J gave up 7 bases and V 6 bases, and 9 bases lay outside the gene matches. CDR3 length: 15 amino acids. The CDR3 reads CASRPSTGRNSPLHF. The CDR3 DNA follows: TGTGCCAGCAGACCCTCGACAGGGAGGAATTCACCCCTCCACTTT.

This clone has only one observation. This chain joins TRBV4-1 and TRBJ1-6, with a tentative D call TRBD1 (5 bases). This CDR3 contains 16 residues. The V gene lost 1 base and the J gene lost 7 bases, with 14 bases spanning the gap. The germline CDR1 and CDR2 sequences are MGHRA and YSYEKL. As DNA, the CDR3 is TGCGCCAGCAGCCAAGGCCGAGACAGAACGAATTCACCCCTCCACTTT. It codes for CASSQGRDRTNSPLHF.

This rearrangement joins TRBV19 to TRBJ2-5, with TRBD2 matching over 8 bases. Unmatched junction bases numbered 13, after V lost 5 bases and J lost 5 bases. This CDR3 has 16 amino acids. Germline CDR1 and CDR2: LNHDA and SQIVND (reference sequence). The CDR3 DNA sequence: TGTGCCAGTAGTGGCCTGTCGGTCGGACTAGCTGAGACCCAGTACTTC. This translates into CASSGLSVGLAETQYF.

The sample holds a few counts of this clone. The rearrangement links TRBV6-5 to TRBJ2-1, with TRBD1 identical over 7 bases. J gave up 12 bases and V 6 bases, and 11 bases lay outside the gene matches. The CDR3 is made up of 13 amino acids. The germline gives CDR1 MNHEY, CDR2 SVGAGI. The DNA of the CDR3 is TGTGCCAGCAGGAGGGGGCAGCAGGTAATGCAGTTCTTC. Protein: CASRRGQQVMQFF.

V is TRBV19 and J is TRBJ1-5, with TRBD1 matching over 8 bases. The V and J ends lost 5 bases and 7 bases, in that order; junction bases with no gene match: 10. This CDR3 region has 15 residues. Germline loops: CDR1 LNHDA, CDR2 SQIVND (reference sequence). The CDR3 DNA is TGTGCCAGTAGTGTAGGGTCCCACAGGGGGCAGCCCCAGCATTTT. Protein: CASSVGSHRGQPQHF.

This chain links TRBV5-6 with TRBJ2-7, with a possible D match to TRBD1 (6 bases). Trimming removed 3 bases at V and 0 bases at J, with 10 bases between. Germline values: CDR1 SGHDT, CDR2 YYEEEE. The CDR3 runs 14 residues. CDR3 sequence reads: CASSYLRGSYEQYF. In DNA, the CDR3 is TGTGCCAGCAGCTACCTCAGGGGCTCCTACGAGCAGTACTTC. The complete variable domain, with remaining parts taken from reference TRBV5-6 and TRBJ2-7, reads DAGVTQSPTHLIKTRGQQVTLRCSPKSGHDTVSWYQQALGQGPQFIFQYYEEEERQRGNFPDRFSGHQFPNYSSELNVNALLLGDSALYLCASSYLRGSYEQYFGPGTRLTVT.

This clone was detected only a few times. The chain joins TRBV28 to TRBJ1-5, with no clear D. CDR1 and CDR2 (germline): MDHEN, SYDVKM. The CDR3 is made up of 16 amino acids. V was shortened by 1 base and J by 1 base, with 11 bases between the two germline ends. The DNA for the CDR3 is TGTGCCAGCAGTTTATTAACAGTAATCAGCAATCAGCCCCAGCATTTT. It specifies CASSLLTVISNQPQHF.

The V call is TRBV28, the J call TRBJ2-3; TRBD1 agrees at 9 bases. The CDR3 has 17 residues. The germline V gene encodes CDR1 MDHEN and CDR2 SYDVKM. V was clipped by 1 base and J by 3 bases; unmatched bases: 8. CDR3 sequence reads: CASSLSTRDRETDTQYF. The CDR3 nucleotides are TGTGCCAGCAGTTTATCGACCCGGGACAGGGAAACAGATACGCAGTATTTT.

This rearrangement joins TRBV3-1 (or the pseudogene TRBV3-2) to TRBJ1-2, with 9 bases aligning to TRBD1. The V and J ends lost 4 bases and 1 base, in that order; junction bases with no gene match: 10. This CDR3 is 17 amino acids long. The germline V gene has CDR1 LGHDT and CDR2 YNNKEL (reference sequence). The CDR3 region is CASSRVAGQGFNYGYTF. In DNA, the CDR3 is TGTGCCAGCAGCCGAGTGGCTGGACAGGGGTTTAACTATGGCTACACCTTC.

This chain joins TRBV5-1 and TRBJ2-5, with D perhaps matching TRBD1 (6 bases). Trimming cost V 0 bases and J 2 bases, with 17 bases left between them. The CDR3 is made up of 17 amino acids. Germline V CDR1 and CDR2: SGHRS, YFSETQ. The CDR3 sequence is CASSLGPEQGTQETQYF. Written as DNA, the CDR3 is TGCGCCAGCAGCTTGGGTCCTGAACAGGGAACACAAGAGACCCAGTACTTC.

The rearrangement uses TRBV28 and TRBJ2-3; 8 bases agree with TRBD2. V lost 1 base, J lost 6 bases, and 9 bases stayed unmatched. There are 16 residues in the CDR3. Germline V gene sequence: CDR1 MDHEN, CDR2 SYDVKM. As DNA, the CDR3 is TGTGCCAGCAGTTTATTTGGGGCGGGAGGTTGGGATACGCAGTATTTT. Translated: CASSLFGAGGWDTQYF.

The J gene is TRBJ1-2, the V gene TRBV28; the D gene is possibly TRBD1 (5 bases). The CDR3 has 14 amino acids. The V end was cut by 5 bases, the J end by 6 bases, with 16 bases between. In germline, CDR1 is MDHEN, CDR2 SYDVKM. DNA for the CDR3: TGTGCCAGCAGTCAACAAGACAGACCCCATGGCTACACCTTC. Translation gives CASSQQDRPHGYTF.